The present T cell receptor beta chain was sequenced within a study of blood T cells in healthy people across ages. The study's findings and limits: It was not possible, with unsorted PBMCs, to conclusively compare naive and antigen-experienced cells.

This clonotype occurred a few times. Its antigen is not known. With a J-beta primer mix and a sample-barcoded 5' primer, a second PCR ran roughly 6 to 12 cycles. TCRdb reprocessed the 5' RACE reads via MiXCR and lists one record per CDR3 protein. The table has approximately 1,000,000 distinct CDR3 sequences, 45% seen once; the top ten hold 18%. Trimming left V 5 bases short and J 5 bases short, with 12 bases between. The CDR3 spans 13 residues. Looked up from germline, CDR1 is SGHTA and CDR2 is FQGNSA. The sequencing input was blood. This TCR was sampled from a woman aged 55-70 years in good health. J is TRBJ2-5 and V is TRBV7-2; D not certain. CDR3 sequence (DNA): TGTGCCAGCAGCCCTTTGGTTGGGGAGACCCAGTACTTC. Its translation is CASSPLVGETQYF. Variable domain in full (rest from reference TRBV7-2 and TRBJ2-5): GAGVSQSPSNKVTEKGKDVELRCDPISGHTALYWYRQSLGQGLEFLIYFQGNSAPDKSGLPSDRFSAERTGGSVSTLTIQRTQQEDSAVYLCASSPLVGETQYFGPGTRLLVL.